This T cell receptor (beta chain) was documented in a study of cytomegalovirus exposure and HLA in healthy donors. The donors were part of the validation cohort of roughly 110 subjects. That cohort was separate from the first cohort, which comprised 500 to 700 subjects. Germline V gene sequence: CDR1 SGHNT, CDR2 YYREEE (reference sequence). With 4 bases removed from V and 6 bases from J, the gap between germline ends came to 7 bases. The CDR3 is made up of 12 amino acids. Assay used: immunoSEQ multiplex PCR; TCRdb lists only in-frame clones, some missing. The sample contains around 300,000 clones, around 90% of which appear only once.

The rearrangement uses TRBV5-4 and TRBJ2-2; perhaps TRBD1 as D (5 bases). Sequenced sample: PBMCs. The TCR sequence derives from a man aged 25-45 years in good health and CMV-seronegative. CDR3 sequence: CASSQGAGELFF. CDR3 nucleotides: TGTGCCAGCAGCCAAGGGGCCGGGGAGCTGTTTTTT.